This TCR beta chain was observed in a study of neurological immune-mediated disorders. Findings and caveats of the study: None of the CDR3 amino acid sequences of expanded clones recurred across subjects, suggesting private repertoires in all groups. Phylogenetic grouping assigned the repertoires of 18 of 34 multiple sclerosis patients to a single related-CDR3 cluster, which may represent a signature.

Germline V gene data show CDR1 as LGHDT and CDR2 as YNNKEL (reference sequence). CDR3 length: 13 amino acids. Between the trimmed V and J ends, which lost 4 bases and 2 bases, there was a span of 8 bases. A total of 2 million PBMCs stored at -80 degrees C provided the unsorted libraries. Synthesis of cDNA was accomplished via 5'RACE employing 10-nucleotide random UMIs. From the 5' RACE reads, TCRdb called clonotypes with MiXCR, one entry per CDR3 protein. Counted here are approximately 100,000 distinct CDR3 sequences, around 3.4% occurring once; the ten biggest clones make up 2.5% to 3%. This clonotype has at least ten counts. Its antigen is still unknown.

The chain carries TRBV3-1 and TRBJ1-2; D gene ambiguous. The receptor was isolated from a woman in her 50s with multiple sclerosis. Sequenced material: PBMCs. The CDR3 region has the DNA TGTGCCAGCAGCCCACGCGGAAACTATGGCTACACCTTC. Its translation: CASSPRGNYGYTF. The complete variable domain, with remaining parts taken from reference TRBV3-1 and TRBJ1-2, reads DTAVSQTPKYLVTQMGNDKSIKCEQNLGHDTMYWYKQDSKKFLKIMFSYNNKELIINETVPNRFSPKSPDKAHLNLHINSLELGDSAVYFCASSPRGNYGYTFGSGTRLTVV.